This entry concerns a single T cell receptor (beta chain). This specimen belongs to a study of shared clonotypes between healthy human individuals. Germline CDR1 MNHEY, CDR2 SMNVEV (reference sequence). The CDR3 covers 14 residues. The ends were cut back, 8 bases at V and 2 bases at J, with 14 bases in the middle. At a deep level, the assay was run. Clones were read by immunoSEQ multiplex PCR, and TCRdb kept only the in-frame ones, dropping some. The table has about 2.4 million clones, more than 90% seen once. This clonotype originated in a man between 18 and 29 years old in good health. The sample consisted of naive CD4+ T cells sorted from blood. As for subset: CD45RA+ positively selected. The gene calls are TRBV27 and TRBJ2-3, with D unresolved. The CDR3 reads CASSTPPVTDTQYF. The CDR3 nucleotides read TGTGCCAGCTCGACTCCCCCTGTCACAGATACGCAGTATTTT.